These 11 T cell receptor beta chains were all obtained from the same sample, sequenced in a study of blood T cell repertoires in COVID-19. Clones were read by immunoSEQ multiplex PCR, and TCRdb kept only the in-frame ones, dropping some. This table holds 120,000 to 150,000 clones, about 85% found once. Sequencing was done on a sample of peripheral blood. All receptors come from a human donor in a cohort sampled during active COVID-19.

The V call is TRBV7-9, the J call TRBJ2-7; 8 bases line up with TRBD1. The ends lost 4 bases at V and 5 bases at J; junction bases unmatched: 4. This CDR3 spans 13 amino acids. The germline gives CDR1 SEHNR, CDR2 FQNEAQ (reference sequence). The CDR3 DNA reads as TGTGCCAGCAGCTCCGGACAGGGCCACGAGCAGTACTTC. Its translation: CASSSGQGHEQYF.

The rearrangement joins TRBV7-9 to TRBJ1-5; D might be TRBD1 (5 bases). CDR3 length equals 16 residues. Per the germline V gene, CDR1 is SEHNR and CDR2 is FQNEAQ (reference sequence). Trimming removed 1 base from V and 3 bases from J, with 13 bases in between. The CDR3 here is CASSLGDSFFNQPQHF. CDR3 DNA sequence: TGTGCCAGCAGCTTAGGAGACAGCTTCTTCAATCAGCCCCAGCATTTT.

V usage is TRBV9 and J usage is TRBJ2-2; 10 bases fit TRBD1. CDR1 is SGDLS, CDR2 YYNGEE, per germline. The trim removed 2 bases at V and 0 bases at J, leaving 7 bases unmatched. The CDR3 has 18 amino acids. The CDR3 protein is CASSVPDRGPSNTGELFF. In DNA, the CDR3 is TGTGCCAGCAGCGTCCCTGACAGGGGGCCTTCGAACACCGGGGAGCTGTTTTTT.

CDR3 DNA: TGTGCCAGCAGCGTGACGGCAGGGATGAACACTGAAGCTTTCTTT. The encoded protein is CASSVTAGMNTEAFF. The V call is TRBV7-9, the J call TRBJ1-1; TRBD1 might be the D (5 bases). V lost 5 bases and J 0 bases, leaving 13 bases between the germline ends. In germline, CDR1 is SEHNR, CDR2 FQNEAQ (reference sequence). The CDR3 is 15 amino acids.

The chain couples TRBV28 to TRBJ2-3; 11 nucleotides match TRBD2. From germline, CDR1 is MDHEN and CDR2 SYDVKM. The junction had 3 bases not matched to a gene; V was cut back by 1 base and J by 3 bases. CDR3 length equals 16 residues. DNA for the CDR3: TGTGCCAGCAGTTTATACGGACTAGCGGGTACAGATACGCAGTATTTT. It is translated as CASSLYGLAGTDTQYF.

To note about this clone: Because the CDR3's place on the DNA is in doubt, the DNA is left out and the CDR3 is given as listed by TCRdb. The CDR3: CASSRRAGTVPLYGYTF. The gene calls are TRBV23-1 and TRBJ1-2; TRBD1 was called by the table and not checked on the DNA. TRBV23-1 is reported as an ORF; its role is uncertain. The CDR3 is 17 residues long, ends included.

The chain links TRBV7-8 to TRBJ2-5; D is possibly TRBD1 (5 bases). V lost 2 bases and J lost 1, with 8 bases in between. The germline gives CDR1 SGHVS, CDR2 FQNEAQ. This CDR3 is built from 14 residues. The CDR3, as DNA: TGTGCCAGCAGCTTATCTACAGGCCAAGAGACCCAGTACTTC. This translates into CASSLSTGQETQYF.

The V gene is TRBV28, the J gene TRBJ2-3, with 7 bases aligning to TRBD2. The CDR3 is made up of 15 amino acids. With V trimmed by 7 bases and J by 2 bases, 9 bases remained unmatched. The V gene's germline CDR1 is MDHEN and CDR2 SYDVKM. In DNA, the CDR3 is TGTGCCAGCACAAGGGCGGGGGTGTACACAGATACGCAGTATTTT. Its protein is CASTRAGVYTDTQYF.

The CDR3 coding sequence is TGTGCCAGCAGTCACAGGGCAGCGAACACTGAAGCTTTCTTT. Encoded protein: CASSHRAANTEAFF. The chain employs TRBV25-1 and TRBJ1-1, with D tentatively TRBD1 (6 bases). Trimming removed 5 bases at V and 1 base at J, with 11 bases between. This CDR3 spans 14 amino acids. CDR1 MGHDK and CDR2 SYGVNS come from the germline V gene.

The CDR3 coding sequence is TGTGCCAGTAGTCTGCAGGAACAGCTCAATCAGCCCCAGCATTTT. As protein: CASSLQEQLNQPQHF. The V call is TRBV19, the J call TRBJ1-5; D remains ambiguous. Germline loops: CDR1 LNHDA, CDR2 SQIVND (reference sequence). The CDR3 consists of 15 residues. Trimming stripped 5 bases from V and 3 bases from J, with 14 bases between.

The chain employs TRBV5-1 and TRBJ1-2; 12 nucleotides match TRBD1. CDR1 SGHRS and CDR2 YFSETQ come from the germline V gene. V lost 0 bases to trimming and J lost 8 bases; unmatched junction nucleotides: 5. This CDR3 region has 15 residues. The CDR3 sequence is CASSLAGTGGEGYTF. The DNA for the CDR3 is TGCGCCAGCAGCTTGGCCGGGACAGGGGGCGAAGGCTACACCTTC.